This TCR beta chain is from a study of cytomegalovirus exposure and HLA in healthy donors. Study details: Earlier results showed 120 million or so unique TCR beta sequences derived from approximately 180 million T cells.

The study ran its PCR with 60 Vbeta and 13 Jbeta primers. Libraries were prepared by immunoSEQ multiplex PCR; TCRdb keeps only in-frame clonotypes and omits some of them. The data show approximately 150,000 clones, over 70% seen once. The V gene lost 7 bases and the J gene lost 2 bases, with 10 bases spanning the gap. The CDR3 length is 13 residues. Germline-derived CDR1 and CDR2 are LNHDA and SQIVND (reference sequence). With respect to this clone: The antigen is not known.

General study points: A reported reduction in N-insertions relative to the approximately 670-donor mean was seen in an Asian-associated ancestry cluster in a later analysis. There were a few CMV-associated chains whose specificity for CMV antigens was confirmed in vitro.

The sequence came from a male donor in good health and CMV-seropositive. The chain links TRBV19 to TRBJ2-3, with a weak D call TRBD1 (6 bases). Sequencing input: PBMCs. The CDR3: CASIGQLTDTQYF. CDR3 nucleotide sequence: TGTGCCAGTATCGGACAGCTCACAGATACGCAGTATTTT.